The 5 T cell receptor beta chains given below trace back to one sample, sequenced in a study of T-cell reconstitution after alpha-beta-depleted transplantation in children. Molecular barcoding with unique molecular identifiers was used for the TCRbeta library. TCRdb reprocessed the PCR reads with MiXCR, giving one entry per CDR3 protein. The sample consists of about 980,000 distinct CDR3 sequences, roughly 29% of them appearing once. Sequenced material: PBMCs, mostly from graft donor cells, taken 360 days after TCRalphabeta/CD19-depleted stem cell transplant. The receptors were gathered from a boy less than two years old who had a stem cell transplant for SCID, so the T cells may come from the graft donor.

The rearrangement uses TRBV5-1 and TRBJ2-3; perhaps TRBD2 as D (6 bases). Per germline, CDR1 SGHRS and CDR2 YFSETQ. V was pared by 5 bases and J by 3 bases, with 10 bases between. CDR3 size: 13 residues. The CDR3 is CASSHRGTDTQYF. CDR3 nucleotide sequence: TGCGCCAGCAGTCACCGGGGGACAGATACGCAGTATTTT.

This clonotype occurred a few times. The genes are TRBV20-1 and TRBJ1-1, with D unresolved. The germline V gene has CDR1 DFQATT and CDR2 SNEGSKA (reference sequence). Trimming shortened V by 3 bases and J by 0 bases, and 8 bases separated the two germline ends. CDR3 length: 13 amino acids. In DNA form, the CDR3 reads TGCAGTGCTAGTCTTAGAGTGAACACTGAAGCTTTCTTT. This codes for CSASLRVNTEAFF.

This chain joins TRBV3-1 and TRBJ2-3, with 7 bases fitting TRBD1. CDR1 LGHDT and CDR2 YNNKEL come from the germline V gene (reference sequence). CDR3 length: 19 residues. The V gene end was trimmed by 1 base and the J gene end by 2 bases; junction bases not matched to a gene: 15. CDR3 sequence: CASSQVYGPGQTYTDTQYF. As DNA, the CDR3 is TGTGCCAGCAGCCAAGTGTATGGTCCGGGACAGACTTACACAGATACGCAGTATTTT.

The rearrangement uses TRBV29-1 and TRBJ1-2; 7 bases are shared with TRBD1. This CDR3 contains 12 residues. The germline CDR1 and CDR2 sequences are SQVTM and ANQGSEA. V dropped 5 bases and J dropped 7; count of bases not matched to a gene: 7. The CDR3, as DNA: TGCAGCGTTTTAACAGGGGCGGGTGGCTACACCTTC. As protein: CSVLTGAGGYTF.

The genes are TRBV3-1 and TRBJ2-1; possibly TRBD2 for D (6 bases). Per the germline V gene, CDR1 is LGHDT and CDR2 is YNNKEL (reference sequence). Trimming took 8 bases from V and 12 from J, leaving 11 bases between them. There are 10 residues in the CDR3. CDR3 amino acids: CASGETRQFF. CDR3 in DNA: TGTGCCAGCGGAGAGACTAGGCAGTTCTTC.